The 5 T cell receptor beta chains below were found in one sample sequenced in a study of shared clonotypes between healthy human individuals. TCRdb's copy holds only in-frame clones and misses some; the assay was immunoSEQ multiplex PCR. The sample lists about 1.1 million clones, 60% to 80% occurring once. Specimen: memory CD4+ T cells from PBMCs. Subset given: CD45RA-negative fraction. The source of these receptors is a man in his late teens or twenties in good health. Some clones in this sample may be carry-over from other donors' samples.

The chain joins TRBV14 to TRBJ1-2; D may be TRBD1 (6 bases). The CDR3 sequence is 20 residues long. Per the germline V gene, CDR1 is SGHDN and CDR2 is FVKESK. V was shortened by 0 bases and J by 7 bases, with 30 bases between the two germline ends. CDR3 in amino acids: CASSQDGSAGRGPAVSGYTF. CDR3 in DNA: TGTGCCAGCAGCCAAGATGGATCAGCGGGCAGGGGACCGGCCGTCTCTGGCTACACCTTC.

The V call is TRBV5-6, the J call TRBJ2-7, with D perhaps TRBD1 (6 bases). Per germline, CDR1 SGHDT and CDR2 YYEEEE. Trimming shortened V by 0 bases and J by 2 bases, and 9 bases separated the two germline ends. CDR3 length: 14 amino acids. CDR3 in DNA: TGTGCCAGCAGCTTGGGTACAGGGCCCTACGAGCAGTACTTC. This sequence encodes CASSLGTGPYEQYF.

Points on this clone: In the same sample, other DNA sequences code for this CDR3. This chain connects TRBV5-1 to TRBJ1-1, with 7 bases aligning to TRBD1. The CDR3 contains 13 residues. Germline CDR1 SGHRS, CDR2 YFSETQ. V shed 3 bases, J shed 4 bases, and the junction held 3 bases outside the gene matches. The CDR3 nucleotides read TGCGCCAGCAGCTCGACAGGGAGCACTGAAGCTTTCTTT. Its translation: CASSSTGSTEAFF.

This clone was detected a few times. J is TRBJ2-5 and V is TRBV12-5, with D hard to call. Germline V gene lookup returns CDR1 LGHNT and CDR2 FRNRAP. Trimming cost V 1 base and J 6 bases, with 6 bases left between them. There are 12 residues in the CDR3. CDR3 sequence: CASGLEIKTQYF. The DNA of the CDR3 is TGTGCTAGTGGTTTGGAGATAAAGACCCAGTACTTC.

A single count supports this clone. V and J are TRBV5-1 and TRBJ2-6; perhaps TRBD1 as D (5 bases). Germline CDR1 reads SGHRS; CDR2 reads YFSETQ. V was pared by 4 bases and J by 1 base, with 9 bases between. The CDR3 runs to 15 residues. The CDR3: CASSRQGSGANVLTF. CDR3 bases: TGCGCCAGCAGCCGTCAGGGATCTGGGGCCAACGTCCTGACTTTC.